A single sample gave rise to the 28 T cell receptor beta chains below, sequenced in a study of cytotoxic CD8 clonotypes in ibrutinib-treated CLL. The repertoire was sequenced with immunoSEQ multiplex PCR; TCRdb's copy has only in-frame clones and lacks some. The data contain about 89,000 clones, approximately 78% of them singletons. This specimen consisted of PBMCs, obtained after 12 months of ibrutinib treatment. These receptors were collected from a human donor with chronic lymphocytic leukemia.

V is TRBV7-2 and J is TRBJ2-5; no firm D call. The CDR3 loop spans 12 amino acids. The germline gives CDR1 SGHTA, CDR2 FQGNSA. V lost 8 bases and J lost 7, with 14 bases in between. The chain's CDR3 is CASGSTGVTQYF. CDR3 in DNA: TGTGCCAGCGGGTCTACCGGCGTGACCCAGTACTTC. Using reference TRBV7-2 and TRBJ2-5 for the parts outside the CDR3, the full variable domain is GAGVSQSPSNKVTEKGKDVELRCDPISGHTALYWYRQSLGQGLEFLIYFQGNSAPDKSGLPSDRFSAERTGGSVSTLTIQRTQQEDSAVYLCASGSTGVTQYFGPGTRLLVL.

The CDR3 is CASSKAGRTDTQYF. DNA for the CDR3: TGTGCCAGCAGTAAAGCGGGGCGCACAGATACGCAGTATTTT. The V and J genes are TRBV27 and TRBJ2-3; 7 bases map to TRBD2. CDR3 size: 14 residues. V lost 5 bases and J lost 1; bases outside the gene matches: 3. Per germline, CDR1 MNHEY and CDR2 SMNVEV (reference sequence).

The gene calls are TRBV7-9 and TRBJ2-5, with D tentatively TRBD1 or TRBD2 (5 bases each). The V end lost 0 bases, the J end lost 2 bases, and 10 bases lay between the germline ends. The CDR3 is 15 amino acids. CDR1 is SEHNR and CDR2 is FQNEAQ in the germline V gene (reference sequence). CDR3 in amino acids: CASSLAGPSQETQYF. DNA for the CDR3: TGTGCCAGCAGCTTAGCGGGACCGTCACAAGAGACCCAGTACTTC.

This chain links TRBV2 with TRBJ1-2; 7 nucleotides align to TRBD1. V lost 9 bases and J lost 2; bases outside the gene matches: 9. Germline V lookup: CDR1 SNHLY, CDR2 FYNNEI. The CDR3 has 14 residues. CDR3 DNA: TGTGCCAGAACCTCCGGGACAGAAAACTATGGCTACACCTTC. Protein: CARTSGTENYGYTF.

This sequence joins TRBV5-1 and TRBJ1-1; the match to TRBD1 covers 10 bases. V dropped 2 bases and J dropped 0; count of bases not matched to a gene: 4. The CDR3 runs 16 residues. Germline V gene data show CDR1 as SGHRS and CDR2 as YFSETQ. For the CDR3, the DNA is TGCGCCAGCAGCTTAGCGACAGGGGGCCTGAACACTGAAGCTTTCTTT. Translation gives CASSLATGGLNTEAFF.

This clone has more than one count but fewer than ten. The chain recombines TRBV15 with TRBJ1-1; tentatively, D is TRBD1 (5 bases). This CDR3 is built from 16 residues. CDR1 and CDR2 from the germline V gene are LNHNV and YYDKDF (reference sequence). Trimming removed 1 base from V and 6 bases from J, with 18 bases in between. The CDR3: CATSRGGRARGPEAFF. The DNA for the CDR3 is TGTGCCACCAGCAGAGGGGGTAGGGCAAGGGGCCCTGAAGCTTTCTTT.

The V and J genes are TRBV29-1 and TRBJ2-1; 7 bases align to TRBD1. Germline CDR1 is SQVTM and CDR2 is ANQGSEA. The CDR3 spans 13 residues. The V segment lost 4 bases and the J segment 9 bases; nucleotides outside the gene matches: 9. CDR3 sequence reads: CSVAEPRGSEQFF. The CDR3 region has the DNA TGCAGCGTTGCGGAACCCAGGGGGAGTGAGCAGTTCTTC.

V gene TRBV18 combines with J gene TRBJ2-7; 14 bases fit TRBD2. V gave up 3 bases and J gave up 7 bases; unmatched junction bases: 8. CDR3 length: 16 amino acids. The germline V gene has CDR1 KGHSH and CDR2 LQKENI. CDR3 residues: CASSPRTSGGIFEQYF. The CDR3 DNA sequence: TGTGCCAGCTCACCTCGGACTAGCGGGGGGATTTTTGAGCAGTACTTC.

The chain employs TRBV6-1 and TRBJ2-5; a possible D gene is TRBD2 (5 bases). Trimming left V 7 bases short and J 5 bases short, with 11 bases between. The CDR3 extends over 12 amino acids. The V gene's germline CDR1 is MNHNS and CDR2 SASEGT. CDR3 sequence (DNA): TGTGCCAGCACCCCCCGCGGGGAGACCCAGTACTTC. Translating it yields CASTPRGETQYF.

This chain links TRBV18 with TRBJ2-7; D is unresolved. The V end was cut by 1 base, the J end by 2 bases, with 9 bases between. CDR3 length: 14 amino acids. Germline assignment: CDR1 KGHSH and CDR2 LQKENI. This CDR3 is CASSPLDGTYEQYF. As DNA, the CDR3 is TGTGCCAGCTCACCACTAGACGGAACCTACGAGCAGTACTTC.

The rearrangement uses TRBV7-2 and TRBJ1-6; a weak D match, TRBD1 (5 bases). Trimming stripped 2 bases from V and 8 bases from J, with 16 bases between. This CDR3 is 16 amino acids long. Germline lookup yields CDR1 SGHTA and CDR2 FQGNSA. The CDR3 spells CASSLSLTAGDSPLHF. The CDR3 nucleotides are TGTGCCAGCAGCTTATCCCTGACAGCCGGAGATTCACCCCTCCACTTT.

There are a few counts of this clone. The chain carries TRBV7-9 and TRBJ1-6; D is unresolved. The V and J ends lost 2 bases and 10 bases respectively, with 12 bases between them. This CDR3 is built from 14 residues. CDR1 SEHNR and CDR2 FQNEAQ come from the germline V gene (reference sequence). The CDR3 loop is CASSLTVQGSPLHF. The CDR3 DNA reads as TGTGCCAGCAGCTTAACAGTTCAAGGATCACCCCTCCACTTT.

This clone was recorded at least ten times. The rearrangement joins TRBV5-5 to TRBJ2-7; 7 nucleotides align to TRBD1. CDR3 length equals 15 residues. The J segment lost 12 bases and the V segment lost 4 bases, leaving 19 bases of the junction unmatched. Germline V lookup: CDR1 SGHKS, CDR2 YYEKEE (reference sequence). The CDR3 coding sequence is TGTGCCAGCAGCCAAGGGACAGAGCCACCCCCCAGCCGGTACTTC. Translating gives CASSQGTEPPPSRYF.

This clone came up once. The chain joins TRBV5-6 to TRBJ2-7, with 9 bases matching TRBD1. CDR1 and CDR2 (germline): SGHDT, YYEEEE. The CDR3 extends over 17 amino acids. V shed 1 base and J 6 bases; nucleotides not matched to a gene: 14. This chain's CDR3 is CASSLFDRGFSKGEQYF. The CDR3 DNA reads as TGTGCCAGCAGCTTGTTTGACAGGGGGTTCTCTAAGGGCGAGCAGTACTTC. Full variable domain (rest looked up from reference TRBV5-6 and TRBJ2-7): DAGVTQSPTHLIKTRGQQVTLRCSPKSGHDTVSWYQQALGQGPQFIFQYYEEEERQRGNFPDRFSGHQFPNYSSELNVNALLLGDSALYLCASSLFDRGFSKGEQYFGPGTRLTVT.

The chain combines TRBV4-2 with TRBJ2-5, with a possible D match to TRBD2 (5 bases). Germline V gene data show CDR1 as LGHNA and CDR2 as YNFKEQ. Between the trimmed V and J ends, which lost 4 bases and 2 bases, there was a span of 11 bases. The CDR3 runs 14 residues. Here the CDR3 DNA reads TGTGCCAGCAGCCCACGGGAAATACAAGAGACCCAGTACTTC. Amino acids: CASSPREIQETQYF.

The V call is TRBV9, the J call TRBJ1-1, with no clear D. Germline V gives CDR1 SGDLS, CDR2 YYNGEE. V gave up 7 bases and J gave up 3 bases, with 10 bases separating them. The CDR3 is made up of 12 amino acids. CDR3 sequence (DNA): TGTGCCAGCGGAGACGGATACACTGAAGCTTTCTTT. This sequence encodes CASGDGYTEAFF.

This sequence joins TRBV19 and TRBJ2-3; no reliable D call. The germline V and J ends were trimmed by 6 bases and 1 base, with 8 bases remaining between them. The germline gives CDR1 LNHDA, CDR2 SQIVND (reference sequence). The CDR3 sequence is 13 residues long. DNA of the CDR3: TGTGCCAGTAGAGATCGGGGCACAGATACGCAGTATTTT. Translating gives CASRDRGTDTQYF.

This clone appeared a single time. This chain links TRBV5-1 with TRBJ1-4; 7 nucleotides agree with TRBD1. The CDR3 is 18 residues long. The V and J ends lost 4 bases and 8 bases, in that order; junction bases with no gene match: 20. Germline V gene data show CDR1 as SGHRS and CDR2 as YFSETQ. The DNA of the CDR3 is TGCGCCAGCAGCGCGTCTTGGGCAGGGGGACCGGTGAGGGAAAAACTGTTTTTT. Its protein is CASSASWAGGPVREKLFF.

The rearrangement links TRBV2 to TRBJ2-7; D ambiguous. Trimming took off 2 bases at V and 2 bases at J, with 10 bases between the two ends. Germline-derived CDR1 and CDR2 are SNHLY and FYNNEI. There are 14 residues in the CDR3. Here the CDR3 reads CASSEYHVAYEQYF. CDR3 coding DNA: TGTGCCAGCAGTGAATACCACGTTGCCTACGAGCAGTACTTC.

This chain connects TRBV6-1 to TRBJ1-2; TRBD1 is a possible D gene (5 bases). Germline lookup yields CDR1 MNHNS and CDR2 SASEGT. The CDR3 spans 15 residues. V lost 3 bases, J lost 2 bases, and 13 bases lay in between. CDR3 protein: CASSDDAGGNYGYTF. CDR3 in DNA: TGTGCCAGCAGTGACGACGCTGGGGGGAACTATGGCTACACCTTC.

This chain links TRBV7-8 with TRBJ1-1, with D maybe TRBD1 (6 bases). CDR3 length: 13 residues. CDR1 SGHVS and CDR2 FQNEAQ come from the germline V gene. The V and J ends lost 2 bases and 3 bases respectively, with 7 bases between them. The CDR3 coding sequence is TGTGCCAGCAGCTTAACAGGGTACACTGAAGCTTTCTTT. It yields the protein CASSLTGYTEAFF.

This chain uses TRBV19 with TRBJ1-4; 8 bases are a match to TRBD1. CDR3 length: 13 residues. Trimming cost V 6 bases and J 7 bases; bases outside gene matches: 4. Germline values: CDR1 LNHDA, CDR2 SQIVND (reference sequence). DNA of the CDR3: TGTGCCAGTAGGGACAGGGTCCGTGAAAAACTGTTTTTT. This translates into CASRDRVREKLFF.

The chain joins TRBV6-6 to TRBJ1-2, with D unresolved. The germline V and J ends were trimmed by 3 bases and 4 bases, with 12 bases remaining between them. Germline V gene lookup returns CDR1 MNHNY and CDR2 SVGAGI (reference sequence). The CDR3 has 14 amino acids. The CDR3 here is CASSYHRDTYGYTF. The CDR3 DNA reads TGTGCCAGCAGTTATCACCGAGACACCTATGGCTACACCTTC.

The CDR3 bases are TGTGCCAGCACCTCCCCAGGACAGTACACAGATACGCAGTATTTT. Protein sequence: CASTSPGQYTDTQYF. The J gene is TRBJ2-3, the V gene TRBV28; weak D call: TRBD1 (6 bases). The ends were cut back, 7 bases at V and 2 bases at J, with 16 bases in the middle. The V gene's germline CDR1 is MDHEN and CDR2 SYDVKM. The CDR3 sequence is 15 residues long.

This clone was observed a few times. The J gene is TRBJ2-3, the V gene TRBV5-1; D is uncertain. The CDR3 totals 16 residues. The germline CDR1 and CDR2 sequences are SGHRS and YFSETQ. Trimming pared 2 bases from V and 0 bases from J, leaving 13 bases between. The CDR3 reads CASSFTGGASTDTQYF. CDR3 bases: TGCGCCAGCAGCTTTACGGGCGGAGCTAGCACAGATACGCAGTATTTT.

The chain couples TRBV7-9 to TRBJ2-2; TRBD1 is a possible D gene (5 bases). Germline-derived CDR1 and CDR2 are SEHNR and FQNEAQ (reference sequence). The CDR3 is 17 amino acids. The germline V and J ends were trimmed by 5 bases and 0 bases, with 16 bases remaining between them. CDR3 nucleotides: TGTGCCAGCAGCCCCAGTCCAGGGCCGCCGAACACCGGGGAGCTGTTTTTT. As protein: CASSPSPGPPNTGELFF.

This clone was counted a few times. The chain has TRBV7-2 and TRBJ2-5, with 9 bases that match TRBD1. The germline CDR1 and CDR2 sequences are SGHTA and FQGNSA. The CDR3 is 17 residues long. V lost 0 bases to trimming and J lost 6 bases; unmatched junction nucleotides: 11. CDR3 region: CASSLAPPGTGKKTQYF. For the CDR3, the DNA is TGTGCCAGCAGCTTAGCCCCCCCGGGGACAGGGAAGAAGACCCAGTACTTC.

The genes are TRBV5-5 and TRBJ2-7, with 9 bases fitting TRBD2. Germline V gene sequence: CDR1 SGHKS, CDR2 YYEKEE (reference sequence). The CDR3 contains 17 residues. V lost 3 bases, J lost 0 bases, and 10 bases stayed unmatched. DNA for the CDR3: TGTGCCAGCAGCTCCGACCTAGCGGGGCGCCACTCCTACGAGCAGTACTTC. It specifies CASSSDLAGRHSYEQYF.